The 6 T cell receptor beta chains given below trace back to one sample, sequenced in a study of blood T cell repertoires in COVID-19. Measured with immunoSEQ multiplex PCR; TCRdb has only the in-frame clones, and not every one. The table has more than 250,000 clones, less than 90% seen once; the top ten hold about 4.5%. The sequenced sample was peripheral blood. All receptors derive from a man aged 55-75 years who had recovered from COVID-19.

The chain carries TRBV6-5 and TRBJ2-1, with TRBD2 matching over 8 bases. This CDR3 is 15 amino acids long. Looked up from germline, CDR1 is MNHEY and CDR2 is SVGAGI. V was clipped by 4 bases and J by 4 bases; unmatched bases: 6. CDR3 in amino acids: CASSLGRGAYNEQFF. In DNA form, the CDR3 reads TGTGCCAGCAGTTTGGGGCGGGGGGCGTACAATGAGCAGTTCTTC.

The chain has TRBV15 and TRBJ2-5; TRBD1 agrees at 8 bases. The CDR3 sequence is 15 residues long. In germline, CDR1 is LNHNV, CDR2 YYDKDF (reference sequence). Trimming removed 5 bases from V and 4 bases from J; junction bases left unmatched: 9. CDR3 sequence reads: CATSGWAQGAETQYF. Here the CDR3 DNA reads TGTGCCACCAGCGGGTGGGCCCAGGGGGCAGAGACCCAGTACTTC.

The chain links TRBV27 to TRBJ2-2; no definite D call. The V gene lost 4 bases and the J gene lost 4 bases, with 10 bases spanning the gap. The V gene's germline CDR1 is MNHEY and CDR2 SMNVEV (reference sequence). The CDR3 runs 14 residues. The CDR3 DNA reads as TGTGCCAGCAGTTCCAGATCGGGCACCGGGGAGCTGTTTTTT. Translating it yields CASSSRSGTGELFF.

The rearrangement links TRBV19 to TRBJ1-3, with unresolved D. Germline V CDR1 and CDR2: LNHDA, SQIVND (reference sequence). V was pared by 6 bases and J by 0 bases, with 18 bases between. The CDR3 consists of 17 residues. CDR3 coding DNA: TGTGCCAGTAGCTCCTTCCGGAGCTTAGCCTCTGGAAACACCATATATTTT. It yields the protein CASSSFRSLASGNTIYF.

The chain combines TRBV3-1 (or the pseudogene TRBV3-2) with TRBJ1-1; D is unclear. Trimming took off 4 bases at V and 2 bases at J, with 11 bases between the two ends. The CDR3 contains 14 residues. Germline assignment: CDR1 LGHDT and CDR2 YNNKEL (reference sequence). The chain's CDR3 is CASSPRHGNTEAFF. In nucleotides, the CDR3 is TGTGCCAGCAGCCCCCGACACGGAAACACTGAAGCTTTCTTT.

This clone was detected a few times. The chain is built from TRBV7-9 and TRBJ2-1; the match to TRBD1 covers 11 bases. This CDR3 region has 16 residues. Looked up from germline, CDR1 is SEHNR and CDR2 is FQNEAQ (reference sequence). The V gene end was trimmed by 4 bases and the J gene end by 9 bases; junction bases not matched to a gene: 11. CDR3 nucleotide sequence: TGTGCCAGCAGCTCTATATGGGACAGGGGGGGACCTGAGCAGTTCTTC. It yields the protein CASSSIWDRGGPEQFF.